This paragraph covers one TCR beta chain sequence. The repertoire was sequenced with immunoSEQ multiplex PCR; TCRdb's copy has only in-frame clones and lacks some. The sample shows 130,000 or so clones, roughly 86% of them seen only once. This sample was included in a study of control samples from healthy donors and cancer patients. The CDR3 totals 16 residues. Trimming cost V 4 bases and J 2 bases; bases outside gene matches: 11. Looked up from germline, CDR1 is SGHRS and CDR2 is YFSETQ. Sequencing was performed on PBMCs. This clonotype was sampled from a man aged 45-65 years with head and neck cancer. The J gene is TRBJ2-7, the V gene TRBV5-1; 8 positions match TRBD1. This chain's CDR3 is CASSPGWDRPTYEQYF. The CDR3, as DNA: TGCGCCAGCAGCCCAGGTTGGGACAGGCCCACCTACGAGCAGTACTTC.